Presented here are 26 T cell receptor beta chains from one specimen sequenced in a study of early T cells in non-severe SARS-CoV-2 infection. TCRdb re-called the 5' RACE reads with MiXCR, one entry per CDR3 protein. This sample has about 130,000 distinct CDR3 sequences; 15% occur once, and the top ten carry 21%. What was sequenced was whole blood. The source of these receptors is an adult who was a healthcare worker with PCR-confirmed SARS-CoV-2 infection or an uninfected control (not recorded which).

The V gene is TRBV7-2, the J gene TRBJ2-3; 11 bases line up with TRBD2. Germline CDR1 reads SGHTA; CDR2 reads FQGNSA. Trimming took 6 bases from V and 3 from J; bases not matched to a gene: 8. The CDR3 extends over 16 amino acids. This CDR3 reads CASRRTTSGGTDTQYF. DNA of the CDR3: TGTGCCAGCAGGCGAACTACTAGCGGGGGTACAGATACGCAGTATTTT.

This clonotype was seen a handful of times. The chain combines TRBV29-1 with TRBJ1-2; D not certain. Germline lookup yields CDR1 SQVTM and CDR2 ANQGSEA. V gave up 4 bases and J gave up 4 bases, with 7 bases separating them. The CDR3 consists of 11 residues. The CDR3 nucleotides are TGCAGCGTTGCTCCTGGCTATGGCTACACCTTC. Residues: CSVAPGYGYTF. The whole variable domain, filled in from reference TRBV29-1 and TRBJ1-2, reads SAVISQKPSRDICQRGTSLTIQCQVDSQVTMMFWYRQQPGQSLTLIATANQGSEATYESGFVIDKFPISRPNLTFSTLTVSNMSPEDSSIYLCSVAPGYGYTFGSGTRLTVV.

This clonotype came up a few times. The chain joins TRBV15 to TRBJ2-3; D is possibly TRBD2 (5 bases). This CDR3 contains 17 residues. Looked up from germline, CDR1 is LNHNV and CDR2 is YYDKDF (reference sequence). V was pared by 3 bases and J by 1 base, with 17 bases between. The CDR3 loop is CATSRRVSGLGTDTQYF. The CDR3 region has the DNA TGTGCCACCAGCAGGCGGGTCTCGGGCCTGGGCACAGATACGCAGTATTTT.

This clonotype was counted a few times. The chain combines TRBV29-1 with TRBJ2-3; perhaps TRBD1 as D (5 bases). The germline V gene has CDR1 SQVTM and CDR2 ANQGSEA. Trimming stripped 0 bases from V and 1 base from J, with 5 bases between. The CDR3 covers 13 residues. The CDR3 loop reads CSVEEGGTDTQYF. The CDR3 region has the DNA TGCAGCGTTGAAGAAGGGGGCACAGATACGCAGTATTTT.

This clonotype was found many times. The chain employs TRBV10-2 and TRBJ2-5; D perhaps matches TRBD2 (6 bases). The CDR3 has 17 residues. V was cut by 2 bases and J by 1 base, with 17 bases left in between. CDR1 is WSHSY and CDR2 is SAAADI in the germline V gene. CDR3 sequence (DNA): TGCGCCAGCAGTGAGGATAGGACTATCGCCCGCCAAGAGACCCAGTACTTC. Its protein is CASSEDRTIARQETQYF.

The chain is built from TRBV12-3 or TRBV12-4 and TRBJ1-6, with D hard to call. Trimming took 6 bases from V and 7 from J, leaving 10 bases between them. CDR3 length: 13 residues. DNA of the CDR3: TGTGCCAGCAGGGTGAGTCAGAATTCACCCCTCCACTTT. Translated: CASRVSQNSPLHF.

This clonotype was seen more than once but under ten times. This chain uses TRBV7-6 with TRBJ2-3, with D unclear. The CDR3 contains 12 residues. V was clipped by 3 bases and J by 5 bases, with 6 bases between them. CDR1 is SGHVS and CDR2 is FNYEAQ in the germline V gene. The CDR3 DNA reads as TGTGCCAGCAGCTTGTTTTTAGATACGCAGTATTTT. Its translation: CASSLFLDTQYF.

DNA for the CDR3: TGTGCCAGCAGCCAAGAGTCCCGGGGCACAGATACGCAGTATTTT. It encodes CASSQESRGTDTQYF. This chain connects TRBV4-2 to TRBJ2-3; D remains unclear. Looked up from germline, CDR1 is LGHNA and CDR2 is YNFKEQ. V was clipped by 0 bases and J by 1 base, with 8 bases between them. This CDR3 has 15 amino acids.

This clonotype was observed a handful of times. The chain recombines TRBV15 with TRBJ1-1, with unresolved D. Germline lookup yields CDR1 LNHNV and CDR2 YYDKDF (reference sequence). V was shortened by 0 bases and J by 11 bases, with 10 bases between the two germline ends. This CDR3 is built from 12 residues. The DNA for the CDR3 is TGTGCCACCAGCAGAGATTTTGGCGGGGCTTTCTTT. Translated, it gives CATSRDFGGAFF.

This clonotype came up a few times. The chain couples TRBV20-1 to TRBJ2-5; perhaps TRBD1 as D (5 bases). The CDR3 is 14 amino acids. The V gene lost 6 bases and the J gene lost 0 bases, with 14 bases spanning the gap. Germline loops: CDR1 DFQATT, CDR2 SNEGSKA (reference sequence). For the CDR3, the DNA is TGCAGTGCCAGAAGGGTACAGGACCAAGAGACCCAGTACTTC. This translates into CSARRVQDQETQYF.

CDR3 in amino acids: CASSGTPDTQYF. In nucleotides, the CDR3 is TGCGCCAGCAGTGGGACACCAGATACGCAGTATTTT. V gene TRBV10-1 combines with J gene TRBJ2-3, with D tentatively TRBD1 (5 bases). The CDR3 runs 12 residues. The V and J ends lost 4 bases and 4 bases respectively, with 6 bases between them. Germline V lookup: CDR1 WNHNN, CDR2 SYGVQD (reference sequence).

This clonotype was detected a few times. This sequence joins TRBV7-2 and TRBJ2-5, with 12 bases matching TRBD2. The CDR3 runs to 18 residues. The J segment lost 3 bases and the V segment lost 5 bases, leaving 13 bases of the junction unmatched. CDR1 and CDR2 (germline): SGHTA, FQGNSA. Here the CDR3 reads CASSPRLAGAPIKETQYF. The CDR3 coding sequence is TGTGCCAGCAGCCCGCGACTAGCGGGGGCTCCGATTAAAGAGACCCAGTACTTC.

The chain combines TRBV11-3 with TRBJ2-4, with D perhaps TRBD1 (6 bases). V lost 4 bases to trimming and J lost 7 bases, with 11 bases between them. Germline values: CDR1 SGHNT, CDR2 YENEEA. The CDR3 has 13 amino acids. This chain's CDR3 is CASSSPGENIQYF. The CDR3 nucleotides read TGTGCCAGCAGCTCCCCAGGGGAGAACATTCAGTACTTC.

The rearrangement links TRBV12-3 or TRBV12-4 to TRBJ2-5; a weak D match, TRBD1 (6 bases). The V gene lost 3 bases and the J gene lost 2 bases, with 7 bases spanning the gap. This CDR3 has 13 residues. DNA for the CDR3: TGTGCCAGCAGTTTTCAGGGGCAAGAGACCCAGTACTTC. Translation: CASSFQGQETQYF.

The chain links TRBV6-4 to TRBJ1-1; the match to TRBD1 covers 8 bases. Trimming removed 3 bases from V and 4 bases from J; junction bases left unmatched: 4. The CDR3 length is 14 residues. CDR1 and CDR2 (germline): MRHNA, SNTAGT. CDR3 amino acids: CASSEQGASTEAFF. CDR3 in DNA: TGTGCCAGCAGTGAGCAGGGGGCGAGCACTGAAGCTTTCTTT.

In its sample, this clonotype was seen a few times. The genes are TRBV12-3 or TRBV12-4 and TRBJ2-7, with TRBD1 as a possible D gene (6 bases). The CDR3 contains 13 residues. V was trimmed by 5 bases and J by 1 base, leaving 9 bases between them. The CDR3 sequence: CASSPQGSYEQYF. DNA of the CDR3: TGTGCCAGCAGTCCACAGGGATCCTACGAGCAGTACTTC.

CDR3 in amino acids: CASSVGAGTGTYEQYF. As DNA, the CDR3 is TGTGCCAGCAGCGTCGGGGCCGGGACAGGGACCTACGAGCAGTACTTC. The gene calls are TRBV9 and TRBJ2-7, with 9 bases that match TRBD1. This CDR3 region has 16 residues. Trimming removed 2 bases from V and 2 bases from J; junction bases left unmatched: 8. Germline V gene data show CDR1 as SGDLS and CDR2 as YYNGEE.

This clonotype was found a few times. Written as DNA, the CDR3 is TGCAGCGTTGACGCGGGAAGGAACACCGGGGAGCTGTTTTTT. It codes for CSVDAGRNTGELFF. The rearrangement joins TRBV29-1 to TRBJ2-2, with a weak D call TRBD2 (6 bases). CDR3 length: 14 residues. Per the germline V gene, CDR1 is SQVTM and CDR2 is ANQGSEA. V shed 3 bases and J shed 1 base, with 9 bases lying between them.

The chain is built from TRBV7-9 and TRBJ2-1; perhaps TRBD1 as D (6 bases). The V end lost 4 bases, the J end lost 7 bases, and 11 bases lay between the germline ends. The CDR3 runs 13 residues. Germline V gene data show CDR1 as SEHNR and CDR2 as FQNEAQ (reference sequence). This chain's CDR3 is CASSSIGGNEQFF. CDR3 in DNA: TGTGCCAGCAGCTCAATAGGGGGAAATGAGCAGTTCTTC.

This clonotype was seen many times. The chain couples TRBV29-1 to TRBJ1-1; D gene uncertain. The CDR3 has 10 residues. From germline, CDR1 is SQVTM and CDR2 ANQGSEA. The germline V and J ends were trimmed by 4 bases and 6 bases, with 6 bases remaining between them. This CDR3 reads CSVGAAEAFF. CDR3 DNA sequence: TGCAGCGTTGGGGCCGCTGAAGCTTTCTTT.

V and J are TRBV10-3 and TRBJ2-7; 7 bases are shared with TRBD2. The CDR3 is 12 residues long. The germline V gene has CDR1 ENHRY and CDR2 SYGVKD. The V segment lost 2 bases and the J segment 7 bases; nucleotides outside the gene matches: 2. CDR3 amino acids: CAISEGGDEQYF. CDR3 bases: TGTGCCATCAGTGAGGGGGGGGATGAGCAGTACTTC.

In this sample, this clonotype turned up many times. This chain links TRBV20-1 with TRBJ2-3; weak D call: TRBD1 (7 bases). This CDR3 comprises 12 residues. V lost 5 bases to trimming and J lost 4 bases, with 10 bases between them. Germline V gives CDR1 DFQATT, CDR2 SNEGSKA (reference sequence). This chain's CDR3 is CSAAGGSDTQYF. CDR3 DNA sequence: TGCAGTGCTGCAGGGGGGTCAGATACGCAGTATTTT.

The gene calls are TRBV5-1 and TRBJ2-7; TRBD2 is a possible D gene (5 bases). Germline lookup yields CDR1 SGHRS and CDR2 YFSETQ. With 0 bases removed from V and 1 base from J, the gap between germline ends came to 11 bases. The CDR3 runs 15 residues. The CDR3, as DNA: TGCGCCAGCAGCTTGGAGCGAATAGCGTCCTACGAGCAGTACTTC. Its translation: CASSLERIASYEQYF.

This clonotype was recorded a few times. The chain is built from TRBV12-3 or TRBV12-4 and TRBJ2-3; perhaps TRBD2 as D (5 bases). The germline V and J ends were trimmed by 6 bases and 5 bases, with 15 bases remaining between them. This CDR3 is built from 14 residues. As DNA, the CDR3 is TGTGCCAGCAGGGGTCGCGGGTGGGGAGATACGCAGTATTTT. It translates to CASRGRGWGDTQYF.

The chain carries TRBV5-1 and TRBJ1-6; no clear D gene. Germline CDR1 SGHRS, CDR2 YFSETQ. The CDR3 is made up of 14 amino acids. Trimming removed 4 bases from V and 9 bases from J, with 14 bases in between. In DNA form, the CDR3 reads TGCGCCAGCAGCCCCGGGCTAGAGGGTTCACCCCTCCACTTT. Its protein is CASSPGLEGSPLHF.

The gene calls are TRBV7-6 and TRBJ1-3; D is unresolved. Germline V gene lookup returns CDR1 SGHVS and CDR2 FNYEAQ. Trimming cost V 1 base and J 0 bases, with 4 bases left between them. The CDR3 has 14 residues. The CDR3 is CASSLGGSGNTIYF. DNA for the CDR3: TGTGCCAGCAGCTTAGGCGGCTCTGGAAACACCATATATTTT.